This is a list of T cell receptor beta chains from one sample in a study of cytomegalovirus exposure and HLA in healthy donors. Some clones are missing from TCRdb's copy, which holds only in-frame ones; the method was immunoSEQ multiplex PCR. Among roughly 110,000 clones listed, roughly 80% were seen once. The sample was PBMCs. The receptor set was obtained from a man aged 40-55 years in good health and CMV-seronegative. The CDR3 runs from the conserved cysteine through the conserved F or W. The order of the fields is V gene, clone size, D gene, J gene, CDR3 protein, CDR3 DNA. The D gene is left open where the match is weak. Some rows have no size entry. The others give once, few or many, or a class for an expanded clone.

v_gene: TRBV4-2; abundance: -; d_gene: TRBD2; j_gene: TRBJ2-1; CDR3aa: CASSSKKSAGGGFYEQFF; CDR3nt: TGTGCCAGCAGCTCCAAAAAATCAGCGGGGGGCGGGTTCTATGAGCAGTTCTTC
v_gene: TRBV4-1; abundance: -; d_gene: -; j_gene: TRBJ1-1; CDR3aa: CASSQERGRGTEAFF; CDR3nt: TGCGCCAGCAGCCAAGAGCGAGGGCGAGGCACTGAAGCTTTCTTT
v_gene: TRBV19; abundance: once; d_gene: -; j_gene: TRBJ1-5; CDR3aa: CASSMAGYSNQPQHF; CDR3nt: TGTGCCAGTAGTATGGCAGGTTATAGCAATCAGCCCCAGCATTTT
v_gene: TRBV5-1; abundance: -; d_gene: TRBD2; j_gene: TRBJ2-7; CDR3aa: CASSRGGDLEQYF; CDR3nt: TGCGCCAGCAGCCGTGGGGGGGACCTCGAGCAGTACTTC
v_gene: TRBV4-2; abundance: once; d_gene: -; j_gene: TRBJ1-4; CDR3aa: CASSQEGAGAGKLFF; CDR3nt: TGTGCCAGCAGCCAAGAAGGGGCGGGGGCAGGAAAACTGTTTTTT
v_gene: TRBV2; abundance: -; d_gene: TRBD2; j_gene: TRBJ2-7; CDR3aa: CASSDGLAVYEQYF; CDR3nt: TGTGCCAGCAGTGACGGACTAGCGGTCTACGAGCAGTACTTC
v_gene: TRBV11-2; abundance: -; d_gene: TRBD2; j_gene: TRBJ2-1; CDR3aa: CASSSTSGGNEQFF; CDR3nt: TGTGCCAGCAGCTCCACTAGCGGGGGGAATGAGCAGTTCTTC
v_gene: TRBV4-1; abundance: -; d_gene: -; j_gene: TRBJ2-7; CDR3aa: CASSRLGASYEQYF; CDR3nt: TGCGCCAGCAGCCGCCTCGGAGCTTCCTACGAGCAGTACTTC
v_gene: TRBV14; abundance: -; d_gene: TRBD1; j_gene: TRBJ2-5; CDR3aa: CASSQHLGQGKETQYF; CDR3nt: TGTGCCAGCAGCCAACACCTTGGACAGGGAAAAGAGACCCAGTACTTC
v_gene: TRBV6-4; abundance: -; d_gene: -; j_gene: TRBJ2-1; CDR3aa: CASSDGGQRSSYNEQFF; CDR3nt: TGTGCCAGCAGTGACGGTGGCCAGCGGAGCTCCTACAATGAGCAGTTCTTC
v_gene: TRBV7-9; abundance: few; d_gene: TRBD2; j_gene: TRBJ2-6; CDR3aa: CASSFWRGATGANVLTF; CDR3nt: TGTGCCAGCAGCTTCTGGCGGGGGGCAACTGGGGCCAACGTCCTGACTTTC
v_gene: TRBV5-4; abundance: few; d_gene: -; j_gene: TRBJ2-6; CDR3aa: CASSLAGSDSGANVLTF; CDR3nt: TGTGCCAGCAGCTTAGCAGGGTCTGACTCTGGGGCCAACGTCCTGACTTTC
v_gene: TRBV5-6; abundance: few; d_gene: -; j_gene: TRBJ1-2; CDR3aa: CASSRGTIGYTF; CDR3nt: TGTGCCAGCAGCAGGGGGACGATTGGCTACACCTTC
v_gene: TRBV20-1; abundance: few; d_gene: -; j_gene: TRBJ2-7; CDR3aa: CSARDKYEQYF; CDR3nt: TGCAGTGCTAGAGACAAATACGAGCAGTACTTC
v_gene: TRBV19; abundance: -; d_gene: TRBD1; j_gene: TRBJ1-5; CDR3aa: CASSKGTGKEPQHF; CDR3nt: TGTGCCAGTAGTAAAGGGACAGGGAAGGAGCCCCAGCATTTT
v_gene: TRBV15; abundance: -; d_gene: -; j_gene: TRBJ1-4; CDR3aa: CATSQGTNEKLFF; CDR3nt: TGTGCCACCTCCCAGGGGACTAATGAAAAACTGTTTTTT
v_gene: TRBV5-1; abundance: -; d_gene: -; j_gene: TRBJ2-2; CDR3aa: CASSASTGWAGELFF; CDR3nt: TGCGCCAGCAGCGCCTCAACAGGGTGGGCCGGGGAGCTGTTTTTT
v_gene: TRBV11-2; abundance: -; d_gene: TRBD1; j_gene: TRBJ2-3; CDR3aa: CASSLVGTGGRTDTQYF; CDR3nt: TGTGCCAGCAGCTTGGTGGGGACAGGGGGACGCACAGATACGCAGTATTTT
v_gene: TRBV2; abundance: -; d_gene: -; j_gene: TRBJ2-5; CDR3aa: CASSDQGGKGETQYF; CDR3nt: TGTGCCAGCAGTGACCAGGGTGGGAAAGGAGAGACCCAGTACTTC
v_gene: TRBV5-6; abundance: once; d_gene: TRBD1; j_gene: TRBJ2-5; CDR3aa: CASSLEVGQGTQTQYF; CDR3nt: TGTGCCAGCAGCTTGGAGGTGGGACAGGGGACGCAGACCCAGTACTTC
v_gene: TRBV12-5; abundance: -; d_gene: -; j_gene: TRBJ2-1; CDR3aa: CASALYNEQFF; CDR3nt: TGTGCTAGTGCCCTCTACAATGAGCAGTTCTTC
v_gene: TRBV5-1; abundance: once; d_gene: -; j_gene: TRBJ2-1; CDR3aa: CASSLEGNGYNEQFF; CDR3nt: TGCGCCAGCAGCTTAGAGGGAAACGGCTACAATGAGCAGTTCTTC
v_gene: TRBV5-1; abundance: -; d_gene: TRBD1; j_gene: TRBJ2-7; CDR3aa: CASRQGPPSSYEQYF; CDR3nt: TGCGCCAGCAGACAGGGGCCCCCAAGCTCCTACGAGCAGTACTTC
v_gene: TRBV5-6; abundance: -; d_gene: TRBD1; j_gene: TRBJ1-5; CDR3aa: CASSAGQGTHQPQHF; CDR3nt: TGTGCCAGCAGCGCGGGACAGGGGACCCATCAGCCCCAGCATTTT
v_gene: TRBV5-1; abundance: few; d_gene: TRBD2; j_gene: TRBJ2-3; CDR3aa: CASSLTQRGGPQGDTQYF; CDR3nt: TGCGCCAGCAGCTTGACCCAGCGGGGGGGCCCTCAAGGAGATACGCAGTATTTT
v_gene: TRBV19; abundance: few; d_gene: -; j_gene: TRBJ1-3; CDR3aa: CASSILQSGNTIYF; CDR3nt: TGTGCCAGTAGTATCTTACAGTCTGGAAACACCATATATTTT
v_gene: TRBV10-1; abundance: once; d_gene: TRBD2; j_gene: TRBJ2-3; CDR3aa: CASSESKQRGGHSDTQYF; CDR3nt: TGCGCCAGCAGTGAGTCGAAGCAGCGGGGGGGCCATTCAGATACGCAGTATTTT
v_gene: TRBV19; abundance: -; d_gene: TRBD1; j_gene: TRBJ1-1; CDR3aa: CASIKRDSNTEAFF; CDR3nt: TGTGCCAGTATCAAAAGGGACAGCAACACTGAAGCTTTCTTT
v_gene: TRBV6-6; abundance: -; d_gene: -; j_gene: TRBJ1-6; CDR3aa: CASSYRGQTYNSPLHF; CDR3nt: TGTGCCAGCAGTTACAGGGGACAAACCTATAATTCACCCCTCCACTTT
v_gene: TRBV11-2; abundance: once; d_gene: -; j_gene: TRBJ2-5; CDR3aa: CASSFEGAETQYF; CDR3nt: TGTGCCAGCAGCTTTGAGGGAGCAGAGACCCAGTACTTC
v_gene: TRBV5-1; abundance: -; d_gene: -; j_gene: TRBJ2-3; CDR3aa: CASSLSAGATDTQYF; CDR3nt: TGCGCCAGCAGCTTGTCGGCGGGGGCCACAGATACGCAGTATTTT
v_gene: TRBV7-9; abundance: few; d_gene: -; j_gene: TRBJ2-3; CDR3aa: CARGDLEVADTQYF; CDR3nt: TGTGCCAGAGGGGACTTGGAGGTGGCAGATACGCAGTATTTT
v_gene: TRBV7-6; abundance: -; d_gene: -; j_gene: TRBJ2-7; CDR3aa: CASSLAPRYEQYF; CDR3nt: TGTGCCAGCAGCTTGGCCCCCAGGTACGAGCAGTACTTC
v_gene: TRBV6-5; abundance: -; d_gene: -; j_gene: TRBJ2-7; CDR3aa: CASSWSRGNEQYF; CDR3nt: TGTGCCAGCAGTTGGTCTAGGGGAAACGAGCAGTACTTC
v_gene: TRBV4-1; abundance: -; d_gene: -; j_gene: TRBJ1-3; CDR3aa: CASSFRRQSSGNTIYF; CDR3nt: TGCGCCAGCAGCTTCCGGAGGCAGAGCTCTGGAAACACCATATATTTT
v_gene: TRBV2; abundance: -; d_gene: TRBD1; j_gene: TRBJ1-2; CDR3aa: CASSLGQGLTHGYTF; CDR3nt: TGTGCCAGCAGCTTAGGACAGGGCCTAACCCATGGCTACACCTTC
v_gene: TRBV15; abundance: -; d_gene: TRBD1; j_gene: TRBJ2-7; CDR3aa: CATSGALGQGYEQYF; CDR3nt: TGTGCCACCAGCGGGGCGCTGGGACAGGGCTACGAGCAGTACTTC
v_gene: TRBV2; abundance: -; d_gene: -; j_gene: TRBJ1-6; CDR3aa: CASVTYPFGGSPLHF; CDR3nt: TGTGCCAGCGTGACATACCCCTTCGGGGGTTCACCCCTCCACTTT
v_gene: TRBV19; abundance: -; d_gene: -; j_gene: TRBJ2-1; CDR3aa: CASSISSRPGSYNEQFF; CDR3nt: TGTGCCAGTAGTATTTCTTCGAGGCCCGGCTCCTACAATGAGCAGTTCTTC
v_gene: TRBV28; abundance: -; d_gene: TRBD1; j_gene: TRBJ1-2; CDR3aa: CASSLRQGGHTF; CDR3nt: TGTGCCAGCAGCCTTCGACAAGGGGGCCACACCTTC